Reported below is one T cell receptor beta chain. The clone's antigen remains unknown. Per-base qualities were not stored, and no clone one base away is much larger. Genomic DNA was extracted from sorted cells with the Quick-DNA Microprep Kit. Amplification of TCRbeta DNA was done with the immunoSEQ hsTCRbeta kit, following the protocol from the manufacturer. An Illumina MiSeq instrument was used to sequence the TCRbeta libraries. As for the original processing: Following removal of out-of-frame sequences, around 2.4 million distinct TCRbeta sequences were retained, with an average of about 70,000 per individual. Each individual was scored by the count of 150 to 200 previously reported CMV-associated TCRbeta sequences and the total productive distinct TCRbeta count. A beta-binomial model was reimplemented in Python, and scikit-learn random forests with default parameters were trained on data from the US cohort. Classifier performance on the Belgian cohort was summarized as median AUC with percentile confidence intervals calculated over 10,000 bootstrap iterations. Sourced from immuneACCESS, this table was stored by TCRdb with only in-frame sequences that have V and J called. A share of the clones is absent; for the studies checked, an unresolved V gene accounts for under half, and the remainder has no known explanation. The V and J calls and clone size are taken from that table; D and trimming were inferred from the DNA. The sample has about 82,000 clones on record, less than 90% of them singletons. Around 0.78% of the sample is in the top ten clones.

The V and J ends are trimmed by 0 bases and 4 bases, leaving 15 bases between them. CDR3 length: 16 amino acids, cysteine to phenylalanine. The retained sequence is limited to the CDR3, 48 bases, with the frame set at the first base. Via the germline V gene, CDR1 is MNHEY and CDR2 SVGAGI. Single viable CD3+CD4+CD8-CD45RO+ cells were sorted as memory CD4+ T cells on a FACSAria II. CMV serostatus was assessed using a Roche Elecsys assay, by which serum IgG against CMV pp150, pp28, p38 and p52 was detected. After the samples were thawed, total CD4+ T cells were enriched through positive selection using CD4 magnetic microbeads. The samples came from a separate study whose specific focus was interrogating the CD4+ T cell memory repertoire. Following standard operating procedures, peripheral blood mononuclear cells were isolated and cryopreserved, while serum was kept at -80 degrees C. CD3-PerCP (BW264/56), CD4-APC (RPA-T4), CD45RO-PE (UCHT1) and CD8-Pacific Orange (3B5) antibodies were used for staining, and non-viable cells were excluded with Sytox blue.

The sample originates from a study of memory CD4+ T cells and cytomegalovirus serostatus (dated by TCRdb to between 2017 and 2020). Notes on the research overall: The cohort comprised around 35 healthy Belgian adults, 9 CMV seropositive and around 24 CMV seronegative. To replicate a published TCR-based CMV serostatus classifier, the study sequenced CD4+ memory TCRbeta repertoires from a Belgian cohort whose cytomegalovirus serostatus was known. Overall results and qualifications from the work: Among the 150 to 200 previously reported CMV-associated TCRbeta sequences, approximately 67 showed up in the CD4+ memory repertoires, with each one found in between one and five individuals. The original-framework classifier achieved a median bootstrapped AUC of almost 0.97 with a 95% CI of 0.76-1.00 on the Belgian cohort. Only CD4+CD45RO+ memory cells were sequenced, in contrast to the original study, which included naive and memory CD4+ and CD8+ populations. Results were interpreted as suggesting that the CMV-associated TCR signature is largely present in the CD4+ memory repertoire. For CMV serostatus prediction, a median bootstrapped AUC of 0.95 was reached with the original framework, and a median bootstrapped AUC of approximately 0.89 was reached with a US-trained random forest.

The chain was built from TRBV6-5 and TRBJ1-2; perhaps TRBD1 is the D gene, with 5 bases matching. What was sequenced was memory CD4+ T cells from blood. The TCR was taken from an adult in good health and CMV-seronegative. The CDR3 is CASSYSVVGVIYGYTF. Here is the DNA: TGTGCCAGCAGTTACTCCGTCGTAGGGGTGATCTATGGCTACACCTTC.